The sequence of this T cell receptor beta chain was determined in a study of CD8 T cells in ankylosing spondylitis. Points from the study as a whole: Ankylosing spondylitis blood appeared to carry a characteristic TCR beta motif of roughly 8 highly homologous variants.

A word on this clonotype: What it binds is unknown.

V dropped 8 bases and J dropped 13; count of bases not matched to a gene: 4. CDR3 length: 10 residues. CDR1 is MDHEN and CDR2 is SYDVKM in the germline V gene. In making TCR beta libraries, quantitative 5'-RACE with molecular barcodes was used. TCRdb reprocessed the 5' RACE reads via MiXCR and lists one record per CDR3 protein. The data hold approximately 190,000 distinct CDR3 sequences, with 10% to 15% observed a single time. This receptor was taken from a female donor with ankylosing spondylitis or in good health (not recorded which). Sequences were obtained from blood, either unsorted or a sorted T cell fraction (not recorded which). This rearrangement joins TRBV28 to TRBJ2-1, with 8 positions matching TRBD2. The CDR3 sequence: CASGTSGQFF. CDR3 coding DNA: TGTGCCAGCGGAACTAGCGGCCAGTTCTTC.